The entry below gives a single T cell receptor beta chain sequence along with its context. Its specificity is unknown. This entry is derived from a study of graft-versus-host responses after intestinal transplantation. Clones were sequenced by immunoSEQ multiplex PCR, and TCRdb holds only the in-frame ones, with some missing. The profile shows approximately 130,000 clones, around 90% of them singletons. Notes on the study in general: Peak levels of circulating GvH clones tracked with early post-transplant HvG declines. In recipient marrow, GvH clones were found, and some appeared first in ileum or blood.

The clonotype was recovered from a human donor who received an intestinal transplant. Material: unstimulated CD4+ T cells sorted from spleen or lymph node cells, obtained before intestinal transplant.

CDR3 protein: CASRRVTQETQYF. The CDR3 DNA reads as TGTGCCAGTAGGAGGGTTACCCAAGAGACCCAGTACTTC. The chain links TRBV19 to TRBJ2-5; D is perhaps TRBD2 (5 bases). The CDR3 extends over 13 amino acids. V gave up 6 bases and J gave up 1 base, with 9 bases separating them. From germline, CDR1 is LNHDA and CDR2 SQIVND (reference sequence).